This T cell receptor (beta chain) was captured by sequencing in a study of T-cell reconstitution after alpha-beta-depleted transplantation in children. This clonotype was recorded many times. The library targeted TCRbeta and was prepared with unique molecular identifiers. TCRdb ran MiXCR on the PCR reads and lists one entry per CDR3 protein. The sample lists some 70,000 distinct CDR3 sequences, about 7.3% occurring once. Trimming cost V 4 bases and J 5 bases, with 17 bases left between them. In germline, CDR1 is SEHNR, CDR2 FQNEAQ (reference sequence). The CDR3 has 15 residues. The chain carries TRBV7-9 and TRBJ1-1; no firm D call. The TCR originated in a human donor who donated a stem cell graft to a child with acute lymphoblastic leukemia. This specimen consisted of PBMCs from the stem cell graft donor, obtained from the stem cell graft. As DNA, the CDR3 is TGTGCCAGCAGCTCCGGCCATACCGGGGTAACTGAAGCTTTCTTT. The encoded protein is CASSSGHTGVTEAFF.